These T cell receptor beta chains were read from a single sample in a study of molecular identifiers for immune sequencing clone quantification. TCRdb itself ran the PCR reads through MiXCR, one entry per CDR3 protein. In the table there are about 320,000 distinct CDR3 sequences, roughly a fifth of which are singletons. The source material was naive CD8+ T cells from blood, with Jurkat cell RNA spiked in. These receptors originate from a human donor in good health. Some libraries in this study had Jurkat cell RNA spiked in. The CDR3 runs from the conserved cysteine through the conserved F or W. The D gene is left open where the match is weak. Not all rows give a size; the values are once, few, many and, for expanded clones, a class.

TRBD1	TRBV20-1	few	TRBJ2-3	TGCAGTGCTAGAGCCACCCCAGGGGGTGGCACAGATACGCAGTATTTT	CSARATPGGGTDTQYF
TRBD1	TRBV27	few	TRBJ2-7	TGTGCCAGCAGTCCCGATACAGGGGTTAGTTCCTACGAGCAGTACTTC	CASSPDTGVSSYEQYF
.	TRBV28	many	TRBJ1-5	TGTGCCAGCAGTGGTGCAGGGAATCAGCCCCAGCATTTT	CASSGAGNQPQHF
TRBD2	TRBV7-2	many	TRBJ2-1	TGTGCCAGCAGCCCGACTAGCGGGGGGACTAATGAGCAGTTCTTC	CASSPTSGGTNEQFF
TRBD1	TRBV7-9	many	TRBJ2-5	TGTGCCAGCAGCTCAACTCCCGGGACAGAAGAGACCCAGTACTTC	CASSSTPGTEETQYF
.	TRBV19	.	TRBJ1-2	TGTGCCAGTAGTATTAACCAGGACTATGGCTACACCTTC	CASSINQDYGYTF
.	TRBV7-3	many	TRBJ2-1	TGTGCCAGCAGCTTAACCGCTAATCCAGCGGGCAAACCCCACTACAATGAGCAGTTCTTC	CASSLTANPAGKPHYNEQFF
TRBD1	TRBV7-9	many	TRBJ2-6	TGTGCCAGCAGGATGGGACAGGGACCTTCTAGGATTGACGGGGCCAACGTCCTGACTTTC	CASRMGQGPSRIDGANVLTF
.	TRBV6-2/TRBV6-3	.	TRBJ2-5	TGTGCCGGCAGTTACGATGCGGCGAGATACCAAGAGACCCAGTACTTC	CAGSYDAARYQETQYF
.	TRBV10-3	many	TRBJ1-5	TGTGCCACAGGGAACAATCAGCCCCAGCATTTT	CATGNNQPQHF
.	TRBV9	many	TRBJ2-1	TGTGCCAGCAGCGTAGAGGGGGGAGAAGGGTCTCCCCAGTTCTTC	CASSVEGGEGSPQFF
.	TRBV7-9	many	TRBJ1-1	TGTGCCAGCAGCCATAATAGCGGGGCCCGGGCTGAAGCTTTCTTT	CASSHNSGARAEAFF
.	TRBV2	many	TRBJ2-7	TGTGCCAGCAGTGTTGGTGCAGGGATGATGTACGAGCAGTACTTC	CASSVGAGMMYEQYF
.	TRBV19	many	TRBJ2-3	TGTGCCAGTCTCGACCTCTGGGGCGGCACAGATACGCAGTATTTT	CASLDLWGGTDTQYF
.	TRBV3-1	.	TRBJ2-7	TGTGCCAGCAGCCCGGGACGTCTAGCCTACGAGCAGTACTTC	CASSPGRLAYEQYF
TRBD2	TRBV15	many	TRBJ2-3	TGTGCCACCAGCTTTCACTTAGCGGGCGGCGCAGATACGCAGTATTTT	CATSFHLAGGADTQYF
TRBD2	TRBV6-2/TRBV6-3	.	TRBJ2-7	TGTGCCAGCAGTCGTCTTCCCCTAGCGGGCCCCGTTTCCTACGAGCAGTACTTC	CASSRLPLAGPVSYEQYF
TRBD1	TRBV4-3	many	TRBJ2-3	TGCGCCAGCAGCCAAGAGTGGACAGGGGGCCGGACAGATACGCAGTATTTT	CASSQEWTGGRTDTQYF
TRBD2	TRBV19	many	TRBJ2-1	TGTGCCAGTAGTATTGCGGGACTAGTGAACTACAATGAGCAGTTCTTC	CASSIAGLVNYNEQFF
.	TRBV20-1	.	TRBJ2-7	TGCAGTGCTAGAGAGAACCAGGGGTACGAGCAGTACTTC	CSARENQGYEQYF
TRBD1	TRBV30	few	TRBJ2-7	TGTGCCTGGAGTGTGACTCCCCTGCAGGGGGCTTATCCTTATTACGAGCAGTACTTC	CAWSVTPLQGAYPYYEQYF
.	TRBV20-1	few	TRBJ1-5	TGCAGTGCTACGGACGTTTTTACCCGTAGGGATCAGCCCCAGCATTTT	CSATDVFTRRDQPQHF
TRBD1	TRBV9	few	TRBJ1-1	TGTGCCAGCAGCGTCCGGCCGGGACAGGGGCAATGGACTGAAGCTTTCTTT	CASSVRPGQGQWTEAFF
.	TRBV4-3	.	TRBJ2-7	TGCGCCAGCAGCCAAGAAGCCCTTCAGGGGCGGTACGAGCAGTACTTC	CASSQEALQGRYEQYF
.	TRBV9	.	TRBJ2-3	TGTGCCAGCAGCGCGAGAGGGTTCCTTCACACAGATACGCAGTATTTT	CASSARGFLHTDTQYF
.	TRBV2	few	TRBJ1-5	TGTGCCAGCCGGCCCAAGGGAGGACGGGGTCAGCCCCAGCATTTT	CASRPKGGRGQPQHF
.	TRBV29-1	.	TRBJ2-7	TGCAGCGTTGAAGCTAGCTCGGACGGAAGGTGCTACGAGCAGTACTTC	CSVEASSDGRCYEQYF
.	TRBV27	once	TRBJ2-5	TGTGCCAGCAGTATCCGGCAGGGAGAGACCCAGTACTTC	CASSIRQGETQYF
.	TRBV19	few	TRBJ1-1	TGTGCCAGTAGCAGTTCTAACACTGAAGCTTTCTTT	CASSSSNTEAFF
.	TRBV2	few	TRBJ2-7	TGTGCCAGCAGTGACCAGGACTCCAGCTACGAGCAGTACTTC	CASSDQDSSYEQYF
TRBD2	TRBV12-3/TRBV12-4	.	TRBJ2-3	TGTGCCAGCAGGCTGTTAGCGGGGCTCACAGATACGCAGTATTTT	CASRLLAGLTDTQYF
.	TRBV12-3/TRBV12-4	many	TRBJ1-1	TGTGCCAGCACCCCAACGAGGGTTTACACTGAAGCTTTCTTT	CASTPTRVYTEAFF
TRBD1	TRBV5-4	many	TRBJ2-3	TGTGCCAGCAGCCCTGGGACAGGGAGGAGCACAGATACGCAGTATTTT	CASSPGTGRSTDTQYF
.	TRBV2	many	TRBJ2-7	TGTGCCAGCAGTGAAGGAGGGTACCTCTCCTACGAGCAGTACTTC	CASSEGGYLSYEQYF
TRBD1	TRBV4-1	many	TRBJ2-1	TGCGCCAGCAGCGACAGGGCCCGCGAGCAGTTCTTC	CASSDRAREQFF
.	TRBV5-4	many	TRBJ2-7	TGTGCCAGCAGCGCCGGGACATCTATCTACGAGCAGTACTTC	CASSAGTSIYEQYF
.	TRBV4-1	many	TRBJ1-4	TGCGCCAGCAGCCAAGTTGGACCAGGGAAACTGTTTTTT	CASSQVGPGKLFF
.	TRBV5-5	many	TRBJ2-5	TGTGCCAGCAGCTTGGGCCCGAAGACCCAGTACTTC	CASSLGPKTQYF
.	TRBV2	few	TRBJ2-3	TGTGCCAGCAGTGAATACAGGTACACAGATACGCAGTATTTT	CASSEYRYTDTQYF
.	TRBV4-3	.	TRBJ1-2	TGCGCCAGCAGCCAAGATGCGTCAGCCTTTTTCCTGAGCTGCACCTTC	CASSQDASAFFLSCTF
.	TRBV7-9	many	TRBJ1-1	TGTGCCAGCAGCTTAGCGCCGGGTTGGGAGACTGAAGCTTTCTTT	CASSLAPGWETEAFF
.	TRBV4-3	many	TRBJ2-7	TGCGCCAGCAGCCAAGACCCGGGCAGGCTAACCTACGAGCAGTACTTC	CASSQDPGRLTYEQYF
TRBD1	TRBV4-1	.	TRBJ1-5	TGCGCCAGCAGCCAGGACCCTCCAAGTACAGGGGATAGCAATCAGCCCCAGCATTTT	CASSQDPPSTGDSNQPQHF
TRBD2	TRBV4-3	.	TRBJ2-7	TGCGCCAGCAGCCAAGATCCGCTAGCGGGGGGATCCTACGAGCAGTACTTC	CASSQDPLAGGSYEQYF
.	TRBV7-9	many	TRBJ2-7	TGTGCCAGCAGCTTGGTCGGGAACTACGAGCAGTACTTC	CASSLVGNYEQYF
.	TRBV5-8	many	TRBJ1-1	TGTGCCAGCAGCTTGGGGGCTCAGGGCACTGAAGCTTTCTTT	CASSLGAQGTEAFF
TRBD2	TRBV7-9	many	TRBJ2-5	TGTGCCAGCAGCCTCCCGCCCCAGACTAGCGGGAAGTACCAAGAGACCCAGTACTTC	CASSLPPQTSGKYQETQYF
TRBD1	TRBV4-3	few	TRBJ2-7	TGCGCCAGCAGCGCCGGGACAGGGCGTTACGAGCAGTACTTC	CASSAGTGRYEQYF
TRBD1	TRBV12-3/TRBV12-4	.	TRBJ2-5	TGTGCCAGCAGCCCCGACAGGGCCGGAGAGACCCAGTACTTC	CASSPDRAGETQYF
.	TRBV6-1	many	TRBJ2-7	TGTGCCAGCAGTGAAGCGGGGGACTACGAGCAGTACTTC	CASSEAGDYEQYF
.	TRBV28	many	TRBJ2-7	TGTGCCAGCAGCCCATTGGACAGTGCCGGGCGGCAGTACTTC	CASSPLDSAGRQYF
.	TRBV25-1	many	TRBJ1-6	TGTGCCAGCAGTGAAATTCTGAGACTGAAAAATTCACCCCTCCACTTT	CASSEILRLKNSPLHF
.	TRBV3-1	many	TRBJ2-2	TGTGCCAGCAGCCAGGCCGGGGATATCGGGGAGCTGTTTTTT	CASSQAGDIGELFF
TRBD1	TRBV20-1	many	TRBJ1-2	TGCAGTGCTGGTGCGAGGGACAGGGGTTCTCATGGCTACACCTTC	CSAGARDRGSHGYTF
.	TRBV5-1	many	TRBJ2-7	TGCGCCAGCAGCTTGGACTTTGAATCCTACGAGCAGTACTTC	CASSLDFESYEQYF